This T cell receptor (beta chain) was sequenced for a study of T cell responses to AZD1222 COVID-19 vaccine. This CDR3 region has 14 residues. The germline gives CDR1 GTSNPN, CDR2 SVGIG (reference sequence). V was pared by 3 bases and J by 0 bases, with 8 bases between. Some clones are missing from TCRdb's copy, which holds only in-frame ones; the method was immunoSEQ multiplex PCR. In the table there are 150,000 to 200,000 clones, about 91% of which are singletons. This sequence originates from an adult who received the AZD1222 COVID-19 vaccine. Sequences were derived from peripheral blood, sampled 28 days after the second AZD1222 dose. The chain carries TRBV30 and TRBJ2-2; maybe TRBD2 (6 bases). The CDR3 DNA follows: TGTGCCTGGAGACTAGCCGCGAACACCGGGGAGCTGTTTTTT. It translates to CAWRLAANTGELFF.